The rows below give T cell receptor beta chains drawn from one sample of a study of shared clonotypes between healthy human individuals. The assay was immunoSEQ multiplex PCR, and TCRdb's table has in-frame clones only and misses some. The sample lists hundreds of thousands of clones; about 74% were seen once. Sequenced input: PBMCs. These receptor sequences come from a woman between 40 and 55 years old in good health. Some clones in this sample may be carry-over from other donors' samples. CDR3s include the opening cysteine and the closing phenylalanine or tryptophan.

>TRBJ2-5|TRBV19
CASSPHRGETQYF
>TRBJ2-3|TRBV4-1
CASSQASGQGPADTQYF
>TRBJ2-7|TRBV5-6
CASSGWTASGWTPTYEQYF
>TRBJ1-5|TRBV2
CASSDPWQGNQPQHF
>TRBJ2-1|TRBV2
CASSESGSSYNEQFF
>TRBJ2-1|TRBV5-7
CASSFGMGPFFYNEQFF
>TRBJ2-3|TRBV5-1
CASSLATGGGGPDTQYF
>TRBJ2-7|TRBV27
CASSLSSQGPSYEQYF
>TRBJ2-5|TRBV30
CAWNTGTSQETQYF
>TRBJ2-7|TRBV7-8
CASSRRGEQYF
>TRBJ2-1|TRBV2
CASSESGTRRRLYNEQFF
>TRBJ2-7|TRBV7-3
CASTVRVRNEQYF
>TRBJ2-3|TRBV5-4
CASSIREGTDTQYF
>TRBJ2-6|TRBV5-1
CASSSSPTGSGANVLTF
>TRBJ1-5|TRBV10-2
CASSGGDNQPQHF
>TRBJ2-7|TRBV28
CASSFLLAGEINEQYF
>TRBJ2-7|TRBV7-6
CASSFSGDEQYF
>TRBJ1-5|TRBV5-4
CASSSQGTGQPQHF
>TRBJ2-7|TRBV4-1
CASSQIGTRGRYEQYF
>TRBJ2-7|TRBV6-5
CASSRSQGSSYEQYF
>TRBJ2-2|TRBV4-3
CASSQAGTSGGANTGELFF
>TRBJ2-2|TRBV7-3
CASSPSQGVGELFF
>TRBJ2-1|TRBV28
CASRAPGTANNEQFF
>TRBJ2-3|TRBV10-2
CASSLSGRADTQYF
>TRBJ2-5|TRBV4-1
CASSQGLAGPQETQYF
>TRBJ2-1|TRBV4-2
CASSQGPTEGKQFF
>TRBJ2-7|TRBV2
CASKVRGNYEQYF
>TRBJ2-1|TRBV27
CASNANRGGSWNEQFF
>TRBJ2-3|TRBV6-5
CATSSPGGEADTQYF
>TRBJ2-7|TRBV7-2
CASSPRPGGKVYEQYF
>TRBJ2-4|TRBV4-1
CASSQEHGDLNIQYF
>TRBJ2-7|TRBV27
CASSTGPVYEQYF
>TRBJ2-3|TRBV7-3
CASSKGGTTDTQYF
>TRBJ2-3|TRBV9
CASSVEPGSTDTQYF
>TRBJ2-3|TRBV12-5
CASGSGAGITDTQYF
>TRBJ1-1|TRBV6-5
CASSYWGKAFF
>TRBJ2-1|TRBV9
CASSAQTGLDEQFF
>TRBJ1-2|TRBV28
CASSHGTGLNYGYTF
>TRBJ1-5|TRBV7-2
CASSLTGSGQPQHF
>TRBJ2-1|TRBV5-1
CASSFLTGGYLGVSWNEQFF
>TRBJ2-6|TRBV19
CASSKRAQGSAGANVLTF
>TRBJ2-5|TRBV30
CAWSVRSGAGETQYF